Below, one T cell receptor beta chain is given with its context. This clone appeared once. No cognate antigen has been identified for it. Base quality data are lacking; no much larger clone is found one base away. Per the germline V gene (reference sequence), LNHDA is the CDR1 and SQIVND is the CDR2. CDR3 length: 15 amino acids, cysteine to phenylalanine. The CDR3 DNA has 45 bases and is translated from base 1. Between the V and J ends, shortened by 8 bases and 1 base respectively, the junction contains 14 bases. The entry originates in a study of OX40 agonist ivuxolimab in advanced cancers. Regarding the research as a whole: Ivuxolimab was an agonistic, fully human IgG2 monoclonal antibody directed against OX40 (CD134), a costimulatory receptor. The monotherapy dose-escalation portion (N = 52 patients) of the phase I ivuxolimab trial is reported in the paper. Intravenous ivuxolimab was administered to patients every 2 weeks at six dose levels: 0.01, 0.1, 0.3, 1.5, 3 and 10 mg/kg. In the dose-escalation cohort, roughly 80% of patients were male, and the mean age was roughly 60 years, with a range of 23 to 79. Of the roughly 54 patients in dose escalation, around 19 had hepatocellular carcinoma, some 15 had melanoma, 9 had renal cell carcinoma and 9 had head and neck cancer. Partial responses were achieved by three dose-escalation patients, of whom one had hepatocellular carcinoma and two had cutaneous melanoma. Peripheral TCRbeta sequencing aimed to test whether ivuxolimab altered TCR sequence diversity and caused clonal T-cell expansion. Prior anti-PD-1, anti-PD-L1 or anti-CTLA-4 therapy was permitted, and 40% of dose-escalation patients had received checkpoint inhibitors. Study-wide conclusions, independent of this receptor: After ivuxolimab, more expanded clones were found on average in CD8+ T cells than in CD4+ T cells. Low levels of normalized T-cell clonal expansion were also shown by some nonresponding patients. The antigen specificity of the peripheral T cells that underwent clonal expansion was not determined. In partial responders in the 0.1-3.0 mg/kg groups, normalized peripheral clonal expansion was found to be among the lowest, especially among CD8+ T cells. At doses from 0.1 to 3.0 mg/kg, clonal expansion was seen in both CD4+ and CD8+ blood T cells between baseline and week 6.

Genomic DNA was isolated from the sorted cells so that the TCRbeta CDR3 region could be sequenced. TCRbeta CDR3 regions were sequenced using the immunoSEQ Assay. Here the immuneACCESS table is served through TCRdb, limited to in-frame sequences with V and J called. Missing clones are a known gap in these copies; in checked studies unresolved V genes cover under half, and the rest lacks a known reason. The sample table contains about 48,000 clones; only one count was recorded for 82% of them. The biggest ten clones account for approximately 2% of the sample. The trial excluded patients who had a history of autoimmune disease or who were on systemic immunosuppression. Peripheral blood for TCR sequencing was collected from all dose cohorts at baseline, on cycle 4 day 1, and on cycle 7 day 1. The samples were taken from a phase I, first-in-human, multicenter, open-label dose-escalation trial of ivuxolimab. The trial enrolled adults with locally advanced or metastatic head and neck squamous cell, hepatocellular, melanoma or renal cell carcinoma. CD4+ and CD8+ T cells were sorted separately from peripheral blood before TCR sequencing.

The rearrangement joined TRBV19 to TRBJ2-2, with the D assignment possibly TRBD1 or TRBD2, given 5 matching bases for each. This TCR derives from an adult with an advanced solid tumor such as melanoma, head and neck, liver or kidney cancer. The sequencing here drew on CD4+ or CD8+ T cells sorted from blood, taken in a trial of the OX40 agonist ivuxolimab. The nucleotides read TGTGCCAGTGGCCGGGACGCTCAGAACACCGGGGAGCTGTTTTTT. It translates as CASGRDAQNTGELFF.